Listed below are T cell receptor beta chains from one sample, sequenced in a study of blood T cells in healthy people across ages. Each CDR3 protein gets one entry after TCRdb re-called the 5' RACE reads with MiXCR. Of about 720,000 distinct CDR3 sequences detected, 25% appear once; the ten largest clones hold more than 3%. These same data were also listed under a study on T cells of mothers and their children.

Sequenced input: blood. Source of these receptors: a boy younger than 18 in good health. Each CDR3 is given with its conserved first and last residue. D genes are given only for firm matches. Clone sizes are given selectively: once, few, many, or a class where the clone is expanded.

DNA | CDR3 | D | size | J | V
TGCAGCGTTTCCCTAGGGACAGATAATGAAAAACTGTTTTTT | CSVSLGTDNEKLFF | TRBD1 | NA | TRBJ1-4 | TRBV29-1
TGCAGCGTTGCCGAAGGAGGACAGAAAGAGACCCAGTACTTC | CSVAEGGQKETQYF | NA | NA | TRBJ2-5 | TRBV29-1
TGCGCCAGCAGTTGGGACAGAGCAGTTTATGGCTACACCTTC | CASSWDRAVYGYTF | TRBD1 | NA | TRBJ1-2 | TRBV5-1
TGCAGTGCTAGAGATCTCGCCGTCAGGGGGACCCAGTACTTC | CSARDLAVRGTQYF | NA | NA | TRBJ2-5 | TRBV20-1
TGTGCCAGCAGCGACGGGGGCCTAAAGACCCAGTACTTC | CASSDGGLKTQYF | NA | many | TRBJ2-5 | TRBV7-2
TGTGCCAGCAGCCCGATTACGGGAATAACAGATGCGCAGTATTTT | CASSPITGITDAQYF | NA | NA | TRBJ2-3 | TRBV7-8
TGTGCCAGCAGCCTGGGACTAGTAACCCACGAGCAGTACTTC | CASSLGLVTHEQYF | TRBD2 | few | TRBJ2-7 | TRBV12-3/TRBV12-4
TGTGCCAGCAGCCTGTTCGGGACAGATGAAGCTTTCTTT | CASSLFGTDEAFF | TRBD1 | NA | TRBJ1-1 | TRBV3-1
TGCAGTGCTAGTCAGGGACTAGCGGGAGTCGTATTTTGGAATGAGCAGTTCTTC | CSASQGLAGVVFWNEQFF | TRBD2 | NA | TRBJ2-1 | TRBV20-1
TGTGCCAGCAGTTTGGGGACAGTCAACAATGAGCAGTTCTTC | CASSLGTVNNEQFF | TRBD1 | NA | TRBJ2-1 | TRBV27